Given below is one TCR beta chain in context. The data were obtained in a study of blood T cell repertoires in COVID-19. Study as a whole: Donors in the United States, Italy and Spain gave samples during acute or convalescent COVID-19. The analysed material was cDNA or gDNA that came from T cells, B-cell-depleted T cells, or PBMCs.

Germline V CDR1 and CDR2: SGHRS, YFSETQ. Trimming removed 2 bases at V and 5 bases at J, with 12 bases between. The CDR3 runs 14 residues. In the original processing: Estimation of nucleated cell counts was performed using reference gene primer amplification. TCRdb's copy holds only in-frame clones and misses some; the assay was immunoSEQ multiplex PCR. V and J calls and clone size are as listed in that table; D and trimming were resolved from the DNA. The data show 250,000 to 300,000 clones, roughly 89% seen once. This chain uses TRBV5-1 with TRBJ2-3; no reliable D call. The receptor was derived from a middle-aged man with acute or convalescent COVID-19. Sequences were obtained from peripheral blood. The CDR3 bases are TGCGCCAGCAGCTTAACAGTATTGAAAGATACGCAGTATTTT. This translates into CASSLTVLKDTQYF. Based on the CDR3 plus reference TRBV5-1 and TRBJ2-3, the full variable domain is KAGVTQTPRYLIKTRGQQVTLSCSPISGHRSVSWYQQTPGQGLQFLFEYFSETQRNKGNFPGRFSGRQFSNSRSEMNVSTLELGDSALYLCASSLTVLKDTQYFGPGTRLTVL.